This TCR beta chain stems from a study of OX40 agonist ivuxolimab in advanced cancers. Across the study: Ivuxolimab is an agonistic anti-OX40 (CD134) antibody, and patients were treated with it. Three patients, one with hepatocellular carcinoma and two with cutaneous melanoma, achieved partial responses. General observations from the study: Nonresponders included some who also had low normalized T-cell clonal expansion.

Blood was sampled at baseline, cycle 4 day 1, and cycle 7 day 1. In this sample, this clone turned up a few times. Its antigen is not known. This table comes from immunoSEQ multiplex PCR, and its TCRdb copy is limited to in-frame clones, with some not included. Of around 63,000 clones in the sample, around nine tenths were seen once. This CDR3 has 12 amino acids. The germline V and J ends were trimmed by 3 bases and 4 bases, with 7 bases remaining between them. Germline CDR1 reads SGDLS; CDR2 reads YYNGEE. The sequences come from CD4+ or CD8+ T cells sorted from blood, collected in a trial of the OX40 agonist ivuxolimab. This TCR was recovered from an adult with an advanced solid tumor such as melanoma, head and neck, liver or kidney cancer. The chain joins TRBV9 to TRBJ1-1; D gene uncertain. CDR3 nucleotide sequence: TGTGCCAGCAGCGGTGAGAGCACTGAAGCTTTCTTT. Translation: CASSGESTEAFF.